Described below is a single TCR beta chain sequence and its context. Its antigen is not identified. Sequencing used immunoSEQ multiplex PCR; TCRdb keeps in-frame clones, though not all of them. The sample lists roughly 200,000 clones; roughly 92% were seen once. The data were taken from a study of T cell responses to AZD1222 COVID-19 vaccine. Findings and limits, study-wide: Within unmutated variant regions lay the reported targets of nearly half of spike-specific TCRs. Just 6 or 7 people given AZD1222 tested seropositive at baseline. Following two doses of AZD1222, Spike-specific TCR breadth and depth rose.

The CDR3 spans 15 residues. The V end was cut by 2 bases, the J end by 0 bases, with 7 bases between. Germline lookup yields CDR1 MDHEN and CDR2 SYDVKM. The sequences come from peripheral blood, collected 28 days after the second AZD1222 dose. The chain uses TRBV28 and TRBJ2-2, with D uncertain. The sequence was obtained from an adult who received the AZD1222 COVID-19 vaccine. The CDR3 DNA is TGTGCCAGCAGTTTAGCCAGCGCGAACACCGGGGAGCTGTTTTTT. Protein product: CASSLASANTGELFF. Variable domain in full (rest from reference TRBV28 and TRBJ2-2): DVKVTQSSRYLVKRTGEKVFLECVQDMDHENMFWYRQDPGLGLRLIYFSYDVKMKEKGDIPEGYSVSREKKERFSLILESASTNQTSMYLCASSLASANTGELFFGEGSRLTVL.